This passage covers 9 T cell receptor beta chains from one sample sequenced in a study of T cell responses to AZD1222 COVID-19 vaccine. Sequenced by immunoSEQ multiplex PCR; TCRdb stores in-frame clones only, minus some. The table lists around 100,000 clones, 75% to 90% of them singletons. The input for sequencing was peripheral blood, taken on day 0 of AZD1222 vaccination. These receptor sequences come from an adult in good health.

The V gene is TRBV18, the J gene TRBJ1-2; D might be TRBD1 (5 bases). V was clipped by 4 bases and J by 1 base, with 10 bases between them. The CDR3 consists of 14 residues. The germline V gene encodes CDR1 KGHSH and CDR2 LQKENI. CDR3 loop: CASSQGTVNYGYTF. CDR3 DNA: TGTGCCAGCTCACAAGGGACTGTTAACTATGGCTACACCTTC.

J is TRBJ2-3 and V is TRBV5-1, with 7 bases aligning to TRBD1. Germline values: CDR1 SGHRS, CDR2 YFSETQ. This CDR3 has 15 residues. The V segment lost 5 bases and the J segment 0 bases; nucleotides outside the gene matches: 6. This chain's CDR3 is CASRTGPRSTDTQYF. The CDR3, as DNA: TGCGCCAGCAGGACAGGGCCGAGAAGCACAGATACGCAGTATTTT.

V is TRBV18 and J is TRBJ1-4; possibly TRBD1 for D (5 bases). In germline, CDR1 is KGHSH, CDR2 LQKENI. Trimming cost V 5 bases and J 0 bases, with 13 bases left between them. The CDR3 extends over 16 amino acids. The CDR3: CASSSRVPTTNEKLFF. The CDR3 coding sequence is TGTGCCAGCTCATCCAGGGTCCCCACAACTAATGAAAAACTGTTTTTT.

CDR3 bases: TGCGCCAGCAGTCGAAATACAGGGACTCAGCCCCAGCATTTT. Translated, it gives CASSRNTGTQPQHF. This chain joins TRBV4-1 and TRBJ1-5; D might be TRBD1 (6 bases). CDR3 length: 14 residues. CDR1 MGHRA and CDR2 YSYEKL come from the germline V gene. Trimming cost V 6 bases and J 6 bases, with 15 bases left between them.

The chain combines TRBV3-1 (or the pseudogene TRBV3-2) with TRBJ2-7; D possibly corresponds to TRBD1 (6 bases). This CDR3 has 15 amino acids. Germline-derived CDR1 and CDR2 are LGHDT and YNNKEL (reference sequence). The V end lost 0 bases, the J end lost 6 bases, and 15 bases lay between the germline ends. The CDR3 is CASSQDLGRGSEQYF. CDR3 DNA sequence: TGTGCCAGCAGCCAAGATCTTGGCAGGGGCTCCGAGCAGTACTTC.

J is TRBJ1-2 and V is TRBV12-3 or TRBV12-4, with D perhaps TRBD1 (5 bases). Between the trimmed V and J ends, which lost 8 bases and 6 bases, there was a span of 16 bases. CDR3 length equals 13 residues. CDR3 DNA sequence: TGTGCCAGCTCATCGCCGGGGGTTGATGGCTACACCTTC. Protein sequence: CASSSPGVDGYTF.

The chain links TRBV12-5 to TRBJ1-1; TRBD1 agrees at 11 bases. The CDR3 spans 19 residues. Germline loops: CDR1 LGHNT, CDR2 FRNRAP. J lost 2 bases, V lost 5 bases, and 16 bases had no gene match. The CDR3 bases are TGTGCTAGTGGTCCGCAGGACAGGGGGCGAGGGCCCAATAACACTGAAGCTTTCTTT. This gives the protein CASGPQDRGRGPNNTEAFF.

The chain has TRBV9 and TRBJ2-7, with D perhaps TRBD1 (6 bases). With 0 bases removed from V and 3 bases from J, the gap between germline ends came to 19 bases. CDR3 length: 17 amino acids. The germline gives CDR1 SGDLS, CDR2 YYNGEE. CDR3 loop: CASSVGGTGRGFYEQYF. CDR3 sequence (DNA): TGTGCCAGCAGCGTAGGAGGCACCGGCAGGGGATTCTACGAGCAGTACTTC.

Note on this clone: This likely comes from a read error, as the CDR3 has no conserved phenylalanine or tryptophan at its end. The chain carries TRBV4-1 and TRBJ1-6; D gene uncertain. This CDR3 comprises 18 residues. CDR1 MGHRA and CDR2 YSYEKL come from the germline V gene. With 3 bases removed from V and 0 bases from J, the gap between germline ends came to 15 bases. CDR3 nucleotides: TGCGCCAGCAGCCACAAAGAGGCCTCTAGCTCCTATAATTCACCCCTCCACCTT. Protein product: CASSHKEASSSYNSPLHL.